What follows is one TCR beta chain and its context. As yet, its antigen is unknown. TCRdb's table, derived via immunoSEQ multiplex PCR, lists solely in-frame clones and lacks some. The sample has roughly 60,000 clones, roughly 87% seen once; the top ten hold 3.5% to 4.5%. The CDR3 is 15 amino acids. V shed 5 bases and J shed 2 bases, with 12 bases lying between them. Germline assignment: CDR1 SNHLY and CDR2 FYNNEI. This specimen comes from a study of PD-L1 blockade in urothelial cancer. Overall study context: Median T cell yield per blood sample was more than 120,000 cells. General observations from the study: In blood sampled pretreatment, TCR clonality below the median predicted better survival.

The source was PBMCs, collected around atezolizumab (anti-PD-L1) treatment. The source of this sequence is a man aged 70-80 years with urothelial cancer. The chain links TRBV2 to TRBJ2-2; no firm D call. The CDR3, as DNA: TGTGCCAGCAGTCCTACGACTGTTAACACCGGGGAGCTGTTTTTT. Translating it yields CASSPTTVNTGELFF. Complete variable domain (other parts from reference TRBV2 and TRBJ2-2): EPEVTQTPSHQVTQMGQEVILRCVPISNHLYFYWYRQILGQKVEFLVSFYNNEISEKSEIFDDQFSVERPDGSNFTLKIRSTKLEDSAMYFCASSPTTVNTGELFFGEGSRLTVL.